Presented here are 15 T cell receptor beta chains from one specimen sequenced in a study of CD8 T cells in ankylosing spondylitis. Using its own MiXCR run on the 5' RACE reads, TCRdb lists one record per CDR3 protein. In the table there are roughly 150,000 distinct CDR3 sequences, 8.5% to 10% of which are singletons. The specimen was blood, either unsorted or a sorted T cell fraction (not recorded which). The receptors originated from a female donor with ankylosing spondylitis or in good health (not recorded which).

The chain couples TRBV4-3 to TRBJ2-4; D remains unclear. The CDR3 spans 16 residues. Trimming shortened V by 0 bases and J by 5 bases, and 14 bases separated the two germline ends. Germline CDR1 is LGHNA and CDR2 is YSLEER. CDR3 in amino acids: CASSQEATASQNIQYF. The CDR3 region has the DNA TGCGCCAGCAGCCAAGAGGCTACCGCTAGTCAAAACATTCAGTACTTC.

This clonotype has at least ten counts. The J gene is TRBJ1-5, the V gene TRBV24-1, with D perhaps TRBD1 (6 bases). Trimming shortened V by 8 bases and J by 7 bases, and 14 bases separated the two germline ends. This CDR3 has 13 amino acids. CDR1 is KGHDR and CDR2 is SFDVKD in the germline V gene. The CDR3 nucleotides are TGTGCCACCAAAGAACAGGGAGGACAGCCCCAGCATTTT. Its translation is CATKEQGGQPQHF.

On this clonotype: One end of the junction is discordant with germline, which a read error may explain. The genes are TRBV20-1 and TRBJ2-7; D may be TRBD1 (6 bases). This CDR3 spans 13 amino acids. Germline values: CDR1 DFQATT, CDR2 SNEGSKA (reference sequence). The CDR3 here is CSAREGGIHEQYF. Written as DNA, the CDR3 is TGCAGTGCCAGAGAAGGGGGAATCCACGAGCAGTACTTC.

CDR3 loop: CASSLAWGTSGFISSYEQYF. CDR3 nucleotides: TGTGCCAGCAGCTTGGCTTGGGGAACTAGCGGATTCATTAGCTCCTACGAGCAGTACTTC. This sequence joins TRBV5-4 and TRBJ2-7; 8 nucleotides match TRBD2. J was trimmed by 0 bases and V by 0 bases; bases with no gene match: 17. Germline lookup yields CDR1 SGHNT and CDR2 YYREEE (reference sequence). CDR3 size: 20 residues. The full variable domain, its missing parts supplied by reference TRBV5-4 and TRBJ2-7, is ETGVTQSPTHLIKTRGQQVTLRCSSQSGHNTVSWYQQALGQGPQFIFQYYREEENGRGNFPPRFSGLQFPNYSSELNVNALELDDSALYLCASSLAWGTSGFISSYEQYFGPGTRLTVT.

This clonotype was observed a handful of times. The rearrangement uses TRBV7-9 and TRBJ2-7; D is possibly TRBD1 (6 bases). Trimming took off 5 bases at V and 4 bases at J, with 9 bases between the two ends. In germline, CDR1 is SEHNR, CDR2 FQNEAQ (reference sequence). CDR3 length equals 12 residues. CDR3 amino acids: CASSRGQYEQYF. In DNA form, the CDR3 reads TGTGCCAGCAGCCGAGGACAGTACGAGCAGTACTTC.

This clonotype was observed a few times. The chain combines TRBV6-5 with TRBJ2-3, with TRBD2 matching 10 bases. The CDR3 extends over 15 amino acids. Germline trimming cut 4 bases from V and 3 bases from J; bases unmatched to any gene: 4. Germline CDR1 MNHEY, CDR2 SVGAGI. The CDR3 spells CASSSLAGETDTQYF. The CDR3 nucleotides are TGTGCCAGCAGTTCCCTAGCGGGAGAGACAGATACGCAGTATTTT.

This clonotype was detected ten times or more. The genes are TRBV10-3 and TRBJ2-3, with D unclear. The CDR3 length is 13 residues. V dropped 2 bases and J dropped 2 bases, with 5 bases sitting between them. The germline V gene encodes CDR1 ENHRY and CDR2 SYGVKD. The DNA of the CDR3 is TGTGCCATCAGTGAGCCTAACACAGATACGCAGTATTTT. Translating gives CAISEPNTDTQYF.

The V call is TRBV19, the J call TRBJ2-1, with D possibly called TRBD1 or TRBD2 (5 bases each). Germline V gene sequence: CDR1 LNHDA, CDR2 SQIVND (reference sequence). The CDR3 has 14 residues. V was cut by 6 bases and J by 4 bases, with 13 bases left in between. Written as DNA, the CDR3 is TGTGCCAGTAGCCTCGGGGCGGCGTACAATGAGCAGTTCTTC. It codes for CASSLGAAYNEQFF.

There are a few counts of this clonotype. The chain combines TRBV20-1 with TRBJ1-1; 7 bases match TRBD1. The ends lost 1 base at V and 6 bases at J; junction bases unmatched: 2. CDR1 DFQATT and CDR2 SNEGSKA come from the germline V gene (reference sequence). The CDR3 is 12 amino acids. Written as DNA, the CDR3 is TGCAGTGCTAGAGGGACAGGCCCTGAAGCTTTCTTT. This gives the protein CSARGTGPEAFF.

The chain combines TRBV15 with TRBJ1-4; possible D gene TRBD1, 5 bases. V was shortened by 9 bases and J by 5 bases, with 19 bases between the two germline ends. The CDR3 consists of 15 residues. Germline V gene data show CDR1 as LNHNV and CDR2 as YYDKDF (reference sequence). The CDR3 DNA reads as TGTGCCACGCAGGGTTCGAGTGAGGGAAATGAAAAACTGTTTTTT. This translates into CATQGSSEGNEKLFF.

The V call is TRBV5-6, the J call TRBJ2-1; D is uncertain. The CDR3 contains 14 residues. Germline V gene lookup returns CDR1 SGHDT and CDR2 YYEEEE. The V end lost 4 bases, the J end lost 6 bases, and 14 bases lay between the germline ends. The CDR3 region has the DNA TGTGCCAGCAGCCCCCTGAGTGCGGTCAATGAGCAGTTCTTC. It codes for CASSPLSAVNEQFF.

In its sample, this clonotype was seen a few times. This chain connects TRBV12-3 or TRBV12-4 to TRBJ2-7; the D call may be TRBD1 or TRBD2 (5 bases each). The V and J ends lost 7 bases and 2 bases respectively, with 18 bases between them. This CDR3 comprises 15 residues. The CDR3 DNA sequence: TGTGCCAGCAATATGCCGGGACGTAGCCCCTACGAGCAGTACTTC. Its translation: CASNMPGRSPYEQYF.

V usage is TRBV7-8 and J usage is TRBJ2-1; 11 positions agree with TRBD2. Germline-derived CDR1 and CDR2 are SGHVS and FQNEAQ. The CDR3 has 16 amino acids. The V segment lost 5 bases and the J segment 4 bases; nucleotides outside the gene matches: 7. Here the CDR3 DNA reads TGTGCCAGCAGCAGTAGCGGGAGGGCAGGTTACAATGAGCAGTTCTTC. Encoded protein: CASSSSGRAGYNEQFF.

This clonotype was counted a few times. The rearrangement uses TRBV4-3 and TRBJ2-5, with 12 nucleotides matching TRBD2. CDR3 length: 15 residues. CDR1 is LGHNA, CDR2 YSLEER, per germline. The junction had 8 bases not matched to a gene; V was cut back by 8 bases and J by 4 bases. CDR3 sequence: CASQASGRALETQYF. CDR3 coding DNA: TGCGCCAGCCAAGCTAGCGGGAGGGCCTTAGAGACCCAGTACTTC.

The chain joins TRBV18 to TRBJ2-7, with D maybe TRBD2 (5 bases). The CDR3 is 16 residues long. Germline CDR1 KGHSH, CDR2 LQKENI. The ends were cut back, 6 bases at V and 2 bases at J, with 20 bases in the middle. In nucleotides, the CDR3 is TGTGCCAGCTCGCCGCCATATAGCGATAACGCCTACGAGCAGTACTTC. Translated, it gives CASSPPYSDNAYEQYF.